A selection of T cell receptor beta chains follows, all from one sample in a study of OX40 agonist ivuxolimab in advanced cancers. TCRdb keeps only in-frame clones here, not all; method: immunoSEQ multiplex PCR. The sample has about 76,000 clones; roughly 88% are singletons. The sequences come from CD4+ or CD8+ T cells sorted from blood, collected in a trial of the OX40 agonist ivuxolimab. The receptors here all came from an adult with an advanced solid tumor such as melanoma, head and neck, liver or kidney cancer. CDR3s include the opening cysteine and the closing phenylalanine or tryptophan. Fields, in order: V gene, D gene, clone size, J gene, CDR3 DNA, CDR3 protein. D genes are given only for firm matches. Clone size appears in some rows only: once, few, many, or a class for an expanded clone.

V: TRBV6-5
D: TRBD1
size: -
J: TRBJ1-4
DNA: TGTGCCAGCAGTCCCGGGACAGCGAATGAAAAACTGTTTTTT
CDR3: CASSPGTANEKLFF

V: TRBV5-1
D: TRBD1
size: -
J: TRBJ1-1
DNA: TGCGCCAGCAGTTTATCCTGGACAGGCCTAGCGACTGAAGCTTTCTTT
CDR3: CASSLSWTGLATEAFF

V: TRBV15
D: -
size: -
J: TRBJ1-2
DNA: TGTGCCACCAGCAGAGATCCAGGGGCCTCTAACTATGGCTACACCTTC
CDR3: CATSRDPGASNYGYTF

V: TRBV14
D: TRBD1
size: -
J: TRBJ1-1
DNA: TGTGCCAGCAGCCAAGGGCCAGGGGGGAACACTGAAGCTTTCTTT
CDR3: CASSQGPGGNTEAFF

V: TRBV6-5
D: TRBD2
size: -
J: TRBJ2-7
DNA: TGTGCCAGCAGTTACTCGGGACTAGCGGCCCCCTACGAGCAGTACTTC
CDR3: CASSYSGLAAPYEQYF

V: TRBV28
D: -
size: -
J: TRBJ1-2
DNA: TGTGCCAGCAGTCCCACATATGGCTACACCTTC
CDR3: CASSPTYGYTF

V: TRBV19
D: -
size: once
J: TRBJ1-3
DNA: TGTGCCAGTAGTCCGTGGTTGACTGGAAACACCATATATTTT
CDR3: CASSPWLTGNTIYF

V: TRBV15
D: TRBD1
size: -
J: TRBJ2-1
DNA: TGTGCCACCAGCAGAGATCAGGGGGCCAATGAGCAGTTCTTC
CDR3: CATSRDQGANEQFF

V: TRBV27
D: -
size: few
J: TRBJ2-7
DNA: TGTGCCAGCAGTTCCATGCCCGGGACCTCCCTGGGCCACGAGCAGTACTTC
CDR3: CASSSMPGTSLGHEQYF

V: TRBV7-2
D: -
size: -
J: TRBJ1-5
DNA: TGTGCCAGCAGCCCGCGGTCGGGGAATAGCAATCAGCCCCAGCATTTT
CDR3: CASSPRSGNSNQPQHF

V: TRBV5-1
D: TRBD1
size: -
J: TRBJ2-1
DNA: TGCGCCAGCAGCCTGGCCGGGACAGGCCCCTACAATGAGCAGTTCTTC
CDR3: CASSLAGTGPYNEQFF

V: TRBV12-1
D: -
size: -
J: TRBJ2-5
DNA: TGTGCCAGCAGGTCTTTCGGCAGGGGGGAGAGTGAGACCCAGTACTTC
CDR3: CASRSFGRGESETQYF

V: TRBV4-1
D: -
size: medium-sized
J: TRBJ1-1
DNA: TGCGCCAGCAGCCAAGATTTTGGCAGGGTCACTGAAGCTTTCTTT
CDR3: CASSQDFGRVTEAFF

V: TRBV18
D: TRBD1
size: -
J: TRBJ1-1
DNA: TGTGCCAGCTCTCAAGGGACAGTGAACACTGAAGCTTTCTTT
CDR3: CASSQGTVNTEAFF

V: TRBV7-8
D: TRBD1
size: -
J: TRBJ1-2
DNA: TGTGCCAGCAGCTCAGACAGGGGTTCCTATGGCTACACCTTC
CDR3: CASSSDRGSYGYTF

V: TRBV6-1
D: -
size: -
J: TRBJ1-5
DNA: TGTGCCAGCAGTGAAGCTGGGGCGTTTCAGCCCCAGCATTTT
CDR3: CASSEAGAFQPQHF

V: TRBV10-3
D: -
size: -
J: TRBJ2-1
DNA: TGTGCCATCAGTGCGGTGGGGGGGCCCTACAATGAGCAGTTCTTC
CDR3: CAISAVGGPYNEQFF

V: TRBV7-9
D: -
size: -
J: TRBJ2-5
DNA: TGTGCCAGCAGCTTAGCGCGCTCTAGGGGAGAGACCCAGTACTTC
CDR3: CASSLARSRGETQYF

V: TRBV14
D: TRBD1
size: -
J: TRBJ1-3
DNA: TGTGCCAGCAGCCAGACAGGGATTTCTGGAAACACCATATATTTT
CDR3: CASSQTGISGNTIYF

V: TRBV5-4
D: TRBD1
size: -
J: TRBJ1-2
DNA: TGTGCCAGCAGCTTGGGAGGACAGGGGGCTTGGACCCATGGCTACACCTTC
CDR3: CASSLGGQGAWTHGYTF

V: TRBV10-3
D: -
size: -
J: TRBJ1-3
DNA: TGTGCCATCAACGGGGAACGGTATCCTGGAAACACCATATATTTT
CDR3: CAINGERYPGNTIYF

V: TRBV7-9
D: TRBD2
size: -
J: TRBJ2-4
DNA: TGTGCCAGCAGCCCCCGCGCGGGAGTAGCCAAAAACATTCAGTACTTC
CDR3: CASSPRAGVAKNIQYF